A selection of T cell receptor beta chains follows, all from one sample in a study of cytomegalovirus exposure and HLA in healthy donors. Using immunoSEQ multiplex PCR, the repertoire was profiled, and TCRdb retains in-frame clones only, with some absent. In the table there are about 98,000 clones, under 80% of which are singletons. What was sequenced was PBMCs. The receptor set was obtained from a human donor in good health. CDR3s include the opening cysteine and the closing phenylalanine or tryptophan. A D gene is named only where the DNA matches it firmly.

J: TRBJ1-4
D: TRBD1
V: TRBV5-1
CDR3: CASNLQGKTNEKLFF
DNA: TGCGCCAGCAACCTACAGGGGAAGACTAATGAAAAACTGTTTTTT

J: TRBJ1-2
D: TRBD1
V: TRBV5-1
CDR3: CASSKGQGGGYTF
DNA: TGCGCCAGCAGCAAGGGACAGGGTGGCGGCTACACCTTC

J: TRBJ2-3
D: NA
V: TRBV13
CDR3: CASSPRAGSDTQYF
DNA: TGTGCCAGCAGCCCCCGGGCGGGTTCGGATACGCAGTATTTT

J: TRBJ2-1
D: NA
V: TRBV2
CDR3: CASSGAWGRSLIGDEQFF
DNA: TGTGCCAGCAGTGGAGCTTGGGGTAGGTCCCTGATAGGGGATGAGCAGTTCTTC

J: TRBJ1-1
D: TRBD1
V: TRBV18
CDR3: CASSPRQGMNTEAFF
DNA: TGTGCCAGCTCACCACGACAGGGGATGAACACTGAAGCTTTCTTT

J: TRBJ1-4
D: TRBD1
V: TRBV2
CDR3: CASSRDRVEKLFF
DNA: TGTGCCAGCAGCCGAGACAGGGTTGAAAAACTGTTTTTT

J: TRBJ1-3
D: NA
V: TRBV5-1
CDR3: CASSLGQISGNTIYF
DNA: TGCGCCAGCAGCTTGGGACAGATCTCTGGAAACACCATATATTTT

J: TRBJ2-2
D: NA
V: TRBV6-5
CDR3: CASSRPFAFELFF
DNA: TGTGCCAGCAGTCGTCCGTTCGCGTTTGAGCTGTTTTTT

J: TRBJ2-3
D: TRBD1
V: TRBV11-2
CDR3: CASSQDRGADTQYF
DNA: TGTGCCAGCAGCCAAGACAGGGGAGCAGATACGCAGTATTTT

J: TRBJ1-2
D: TRBD1
V: TRBV5-5
CDR3: CASSLVGQGAGYGYTF
DNA: TGTGCCAGCAGCTTGGTAGGACAGGGGGCTGGCTATGGCTACACCTTC

J: TRBJ1-4
D: NA
V: TRBV5-1
CDR3: CASSLDTLSTNEKLFF
DNA: TGCGCCAGCAGCTTGGATACCCTTAGCACTAATGAAAAACTGTTTTTT

J: TRBJ1-1
D: NA
V: TRBV7-9
CDR3: CSSSLLTGRKTEAFF
DNA: TGTTCCAGCAGCTTGTTGACGGGTAGGAAGACTGAAGCTTTCTTT

J: TRBJ2-5
D: NA
V: TRBV5-1
CDR3: CASSLTGRETQYF
DNA: TGCGCCAGCAGCTTAACGGGAAGAGAGACCCAGTACTTC

J: TRBJ2-7
D: NA
V: TRBV5-1
CDR3: CASSLVSGGEQYF
DNA: TGCGCCAGCAGCTTGGTCTCTGGGGGCGAGCAGTACTTC